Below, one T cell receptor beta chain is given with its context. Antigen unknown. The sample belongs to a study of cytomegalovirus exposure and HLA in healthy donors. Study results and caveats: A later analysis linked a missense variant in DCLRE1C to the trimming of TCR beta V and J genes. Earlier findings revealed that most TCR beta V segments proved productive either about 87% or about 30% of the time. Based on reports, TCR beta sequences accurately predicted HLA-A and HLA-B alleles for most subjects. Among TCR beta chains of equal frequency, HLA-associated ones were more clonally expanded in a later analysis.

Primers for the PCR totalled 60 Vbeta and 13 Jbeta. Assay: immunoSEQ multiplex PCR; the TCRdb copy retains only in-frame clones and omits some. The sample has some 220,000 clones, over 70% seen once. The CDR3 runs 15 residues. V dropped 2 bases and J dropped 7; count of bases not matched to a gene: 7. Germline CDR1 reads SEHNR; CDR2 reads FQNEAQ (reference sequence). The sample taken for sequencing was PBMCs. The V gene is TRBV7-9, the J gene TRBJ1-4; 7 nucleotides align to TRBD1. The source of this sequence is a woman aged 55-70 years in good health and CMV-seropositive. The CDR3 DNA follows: TGTGCCAGCAGCTTAAATAGACAGGGAGGTGAAAAACTGTTTTTT. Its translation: CASSLNRQGGEKLFF.